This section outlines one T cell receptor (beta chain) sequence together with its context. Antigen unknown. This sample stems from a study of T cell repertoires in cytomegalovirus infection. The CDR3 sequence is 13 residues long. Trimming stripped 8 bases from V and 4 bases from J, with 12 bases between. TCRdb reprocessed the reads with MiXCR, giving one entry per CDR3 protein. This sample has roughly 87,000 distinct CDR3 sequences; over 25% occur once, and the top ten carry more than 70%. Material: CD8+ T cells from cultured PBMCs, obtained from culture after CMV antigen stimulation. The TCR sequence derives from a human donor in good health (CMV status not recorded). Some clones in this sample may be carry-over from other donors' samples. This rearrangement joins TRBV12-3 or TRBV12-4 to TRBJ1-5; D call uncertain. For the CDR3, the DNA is TGTGCCAGCTCGAGGCGGATAAATCAGCCCCAGCATTTT. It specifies CASSRRINQPQHF.